Shown below are 6 T cell receptor beta chains from a single sample sequenced in a study of PD-1 blockade in mismatch repair-deficient tumors. Assay: immunoSEQ multiplex PCR; the TCRdb copy retains only in-frame clones and omits some. Of 60,000 to 75,000 clones listed, more than 70% are singletons. Sequencing was performed on peripheral blood, taken 52 weeks after starting pembrolizumab. All receptors derive from an adult with mismatch repair-deficient cancer.

The table lists this clone with a count of one. The CDR3 reads CASSRSGSPEFF. CDR3 DNA: TGTGCCAGCAGCCGGAGCGGGAGCCCCGAGTTCTTC. The chain has TRBV9 and TRBJ2-1; TRBD2 matches at 8 bases. The CDR3 sequence is 12 residues long. Germline loops: CDR1 SGDLS, CDR2 YYNGEE. V lost 4 bases, J lost 14 bases, and 8 bases stayed unmatched.

The chain recombines TRBV15 with TRBJ2-1; 8 bases are a match to TRBD2. The CDR3 extends over 13 amino acids. Germline V gene lookup returns CDR1 LNHNV and CDR2 YYDKDF (reference sequence). The V and J ends lost 7 bases and 9 bases, in that order; junction bases with no gene match: 8. CDR3 residues: CATTIAGGLEQFF. The CDR3 bases are TGTGCCACCACAATTGCGGGGGGACTTGAGCAGTTCTTC.

The chain recombines TRBV2 with TRBJ2-3; 8 bases align to TRBD1. CDR3 length equals 14 residues. The germline CDR1 and CDR2 sequences are SNHLY and FYNNEI. Trimming cost V 7 bases and J 0 bases; bases outside gene matches: 3. CDR3 protein: CASTRDRSTDTQYF. The CDR3 DNA is TGTGCCAGCACCAGGGACAGGAGCACAGATACGCAGTATTTT.

This clone has just one count. This sequence joins TRBV2 and TRBJ1-2; 11 nucleotides agree with TRBD1. V gave up 6 bases and J gave up 2 bases; unmatched junction bases: 2. The CDR3 is 14 residues long. Per the germline V gene, CDR1 is SNHLY and CDR2 is FYNNEI. DNA for the CDR3: TGTGCCAGCAGGGGACAGGGGGGAAACTATGGCTACACCTTC. Translating gives CASRGQGGNYGYTF.

The CDR3 DNA is TGCGCCAGCAGCCAAGATCTGGAGCGGGAGGTCTCCTACGAGCAGTACTTC. It yields the protein CASSQDLEREVSYEQYF. The rearrangement uses TRBV4-3 and TRBJ2-7; TRBD2 matches 9 bases. V was pared by 0 bases and J by 0 bases, with 6 bases of the junction left unmatched. The germline CDR1 and CDR2 sequences are LGHNA and YSLEER. This CDR3 has 17 residues.

V is TRBV13 and J is TRBJ2-1, with 7 bases fitting TRBD2. J gave up 3 bases and V 5 bases, and 10 bases lay outside the gene matches. Germline V CDR1 and CDR2: PRHDT, FYEKMQ (reference sequence). The CDR3 extends over 16 amino acids. DNA for the CDR3: TGTGCCAGCAGCAACCGCGGGGGTTGGCGCTACAATGAGCAGTTCTTC. Translating it yields CASSNRGGWRYNEQFF.